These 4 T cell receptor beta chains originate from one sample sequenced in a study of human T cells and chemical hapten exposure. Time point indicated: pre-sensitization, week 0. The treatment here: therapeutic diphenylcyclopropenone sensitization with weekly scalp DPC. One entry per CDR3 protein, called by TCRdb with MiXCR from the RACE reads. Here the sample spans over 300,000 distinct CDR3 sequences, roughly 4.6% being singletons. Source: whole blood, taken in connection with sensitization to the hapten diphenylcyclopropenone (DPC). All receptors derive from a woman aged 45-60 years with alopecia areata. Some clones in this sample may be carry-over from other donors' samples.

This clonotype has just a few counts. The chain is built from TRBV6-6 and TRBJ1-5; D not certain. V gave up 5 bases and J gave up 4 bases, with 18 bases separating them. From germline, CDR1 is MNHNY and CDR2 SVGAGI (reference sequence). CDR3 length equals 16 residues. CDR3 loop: CASSQKVKLANQPQHF. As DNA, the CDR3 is TGTGCCAGCAGTCAAAAAGTGAAGCTAGCAAATCAGCCCCAGCATTTT.

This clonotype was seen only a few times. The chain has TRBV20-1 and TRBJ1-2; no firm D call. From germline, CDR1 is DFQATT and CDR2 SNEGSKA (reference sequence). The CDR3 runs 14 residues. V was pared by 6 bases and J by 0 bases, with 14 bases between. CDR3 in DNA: TGCAGTGCCCATAGAACGAGAGCTAACTATGGCTACACCTTC. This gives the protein CSAHRTRANYGYTF.

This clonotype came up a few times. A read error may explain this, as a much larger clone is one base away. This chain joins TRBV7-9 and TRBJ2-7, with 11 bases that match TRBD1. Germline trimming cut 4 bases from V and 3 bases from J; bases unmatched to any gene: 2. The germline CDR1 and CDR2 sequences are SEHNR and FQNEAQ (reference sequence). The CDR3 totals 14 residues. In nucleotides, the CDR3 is TGTGCCAGCAGCTCGGGACAGGGGGGCTACGAGCAGTACTTC. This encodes CASSSGQGGYEQYF.

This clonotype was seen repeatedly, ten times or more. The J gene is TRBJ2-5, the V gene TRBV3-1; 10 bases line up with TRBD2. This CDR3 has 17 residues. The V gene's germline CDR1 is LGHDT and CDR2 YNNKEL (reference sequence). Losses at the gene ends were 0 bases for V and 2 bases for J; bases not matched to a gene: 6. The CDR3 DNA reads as TGTGCCAGCAGCCAAGATCGGGCTAGCGGGGGTCAAGAGACCCAGTACTTC. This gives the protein CASSQDRASGGQETQYF.